What follows are 29 T cell receptor beta chains derived from one specimen sequenced in a study of siplizumab effects on memory and regulatory T cells. Clones were sequenced by immunoSEQ multiplex PCR, and TCRdb holds only the in-frame ones, with some missing. This sample yields nearly 20,000 clones, of which roughly 40% are seen a single time; around 5.8% belongs to the top ten. The cells of the mixed lymphocyte reaction underwent a roughly 6-day coculture at 37°C. No cognate antigen is known for these TCRs. Sequencing was performed on CFSE-low (dividing) CD4+ T cells sorted from an allogeneic mixed lymphocyte reaction. These TCRs come from a human donor in good health; the cells came from an allogeneic mixed lymphocyte reaction. Some clones in this sample may be carry-over from other donors' samples.

This clone was observed a handful of times. This chain uses TRBV18 with TRBJ2-1; 16 nucleotides align to TRBD2. CDR1 is KGHSH, CDR2 LQKENI, per germline. The CDR3 spans 17 residues. J lost 6 bases, V lost 0 bases, and 2 bases had no gene match. CDR3 loop: CASSPPGLAGGLNEQFF. Written as DNA, the CDR3 is TGTGCCAGCTCACCACCGGGACTAGCGGGGGGGCTCAATGAGCAGTTCTTC. Full variable domain (missing parts from reference TRBV18 and TRBJ2-1): NAGVMQNPRHLVRRRGQEARLRCSPMKGHSHVYWYRQLPEEGLKFMVYLQKENIIDESGMPKERFSAEFPKEGPSILRIQQVVRGDSAAYFCASSPPGLAGGLNEQFFGPGTRLTVL.

This chain's CDR3 is CASSEQVPYGYTF. The CDR3 DNA is TGTGCCAGCAGTGAACAGGTTCCCTATGGCTACACCTTC. The chain joins TRBV2 to TRBJ1-2; the D is unclear. The germline V gene has CDR1 SNHLY and CDR2 FYNNEI. The CDR3 length is 13 residues. V was pared by 2 bases and J by 4 bases, with 8 bases between.

Only a few counts were recorded for this clone. The V gene is TRBV4-1, the J gene TRBJ1-5; no firm D call. Trimming took off 1 base at V and 0 bases at J, with 13 bases between the two ends. Germline CDR1 reads MGHRA; CDR2 reads YSYEKL. This CDR3 comprises 17 residues. The chain's CDR3 is CASSQGYRKDSNQPQHF. The DNA for the CDR3 is TGCGCCAGCAGCCAAGGGTACAGAAAAGATAGCAATCAGCCCCAGCATTTT.

The chain uses TRBV6-5 and TRBJ1-1; maybe TRBD1 (6 bases). The ends were cut back, 5 bases at V and 4 bases at J, with 14 bases in the middle. CDR3 length: 14 amino acids. Germline loops: CDR1 MNHEY, CDR2 SVGAGI. The CDR3 DNA reads TGTGCCAGCAGTACCACAGGGTCGGGCACTGAAGCTTTCTTT. Its translation: CASSTTGSGTEAFF.

The chain links TRBV7-2 to TRBJ2-1, with TRBD2 matching over 11 bases. V shed 5 bases, J shed 1 base, and the junction held 4 bases outside the gene matches. Germline values: CDR1 SGHTA, CDR2 FQGNSA. The CDR3 consists of 16 residues. CDR3: CASSPRLAGSYNEQFF. CDR3 in DNA: TGTGCCAGCAGCCCAAGACTAGCGGGATCCTACAATGAGCAGTTCTTC.

The chain is built from TRBV7-2 and TRBJ2-1, with 8 bases identical to TRBD2. CDR3 length: 15 residues. V dropped 5 bases and J dropped 5; count of bases not matched to a gene: 8. The V gene's germline CDR1 is SGHTA and CDR2 FQGNSA. The CDR3 spells CASSPTGLANNEQFF. CDR3 DNA sequence: TGTGCCAGCAGCCCTACCGGACTAGCAAACAATGAGCAGTTCTTC.

The CDR3: CASSWGTSGTSTDTQYF. The CDR3 DNA reads as TGCGCCAGCAGCTGGGGGACTAGCGGAACTAGCACAGATACGCAGTATTTT. The chain uses TRBV5-1 and TRBJ2-3; 11 bases are a match to TRBD2. The CDR3 consists of 17 residues. CDR1 is SGHRS and CDR2 is YFSETQ in the germline V gene. Unmatched junction bases numbered 6, after V lost 3 bases and J lost 0 bases.

With regard to this clone: One end of the junction varies from germline; a read error may be responsible. The CDR3 coding sequence is TGCGCCAGCAGCCCGGGCGGGGGGTCATCCTACGAGCAGTACTTC. This translates into CASSPGGGSSYEQYF. The chain combines TRBV5-4 with TRBJ2-7, with 8 bases lining up with TRBD2. The V gene's germline CDR1 is SGHNT and CDR2 YYREEE (reference sequence). The CDR3 extends over 15 amino acids.

The V gene is TRBV29-1, the J gene TRBJ2-5; D unresolved. Trimming cost V 4 bases and J 2 bases, with 8 bases left between them. Per germline, CDR1 SQVTM and CDR2 ANQGSEA. The CDR3 contains 12 residues. DNA for the CDR3: TGCAGCGTTGTGGCTTTTCAAGAGACCCAGTACTTC. Translating gives CSVVAFQETQYF.

In its sample, this clone was seen a few times. The chain joins TRBV30 to TRBJ1-1, with unresolved D. V gave up 4 bases and J gave up 4 bases, with 16 bases separating them. Germline loops: CDR1 GTSNPN, CDR2 SVGIG (reference sequence). This CDR3 comprises 14 residues. CDR3 loop: CAWTRALGATEAFF. CDR3 nucleotides: TGTGCCTGGACAAGGGCCCTGGGTGCCACTGAAGCTTTCTTT. The complete variable domain, with remaining parts taken from reference TRBV30 and TRBJ1-1, reads SQTIHQWPATLVQPVGSPLSLECTVEGTSNPNLYWYRQAAGRGLQLLFYSVGIGQISSEVPQNLSASRPQDRQFILSSKKLLLSDSGFYLCAWTRALGATEAFFGQGTRLTVV.

This clone was seen a handful of times. The chain has TRBV5-1 and TRBJ2-3; 10 bases agree with TRBD1. Germline values: CDR1 SGHRS, CDR2 YFSETQ. CDR3 length: 17 amino acids. The V segment lost 4 bases and the J segment 5 bases; nucleotides outside the gene matches: 13. This CDR3 is CASSTAFGTGVGDTQYF. Written as DNA, the CDR3 is TGCGCCAGCAGCACCGCCTTTGGGACAGGGGTGGGAGATACGCAGTATTTT. Complete variable domain (other parts from reference TRBV5-1 and TRBJ2-3): KAGVTQTPRYLIKTRGQQVTLSCSPISGHRSVSWYQQTPGQGLQFLFEYFSETQRNKGNFPGRFSGRQFSNSRSEMNVSTLELGDSALYLCASSTAFGTGVGDTQYFGPGTRLTVL.

This clone was recorded a few times. The rearrangement uses TRBV6-5 and TRBJ1-5, with 8 bases identical to TRBD1. J lost 1 base, V lost 7 bases, and 3 bases had no gene match. The CDR3 consists of 14 residues. CDR1 and CDR2 from the germline V gene are MNHEY and SVGAGI. The DNA of the CDR3 is TGTGCCAGCAAAAGACAGGGGAGCAATCAGCCCCAGCATTTT. Amino acids: CASKRQGSNQPQHF.

This clone is judged medium-sized (0.01 to 0.1%). V and J are TRBV7-9 and TRBJ2-2, with D perhaps being TRBD1 or TRBD2 (6 bases each). The CDR3 loop spans 19 amino acids. The V end was cut by 3 bases, the J end by 7 bases, with 27 bases between. Germline CDR1 reads SEHNR; CDR2 reads FQNEAQ (reference sequence). CDR3: CASSLVIYTGRRFGGELFF. As DNA, the CDR3 is TGTGCCAGCAGCTTGGTGATTTATACAGGGAGGAGGTTCGGCGGGGAGCTGTTTTTT.

The V call is TRBV5-4, the J call TRBJ2-7; TRBD1 matches at 9 bases. Germline-derived CDR1 and CDR2 are SGHNT and YYREEE (reference sequence). This CDR3 is 14 amino acids long. Unmatched junction bases numbered 9, after V lost 4 bases and J lost 7 bases. The CDR3, as DNA: TGTGCCAGCAGCCAAGGTCGGACAGGGGAAGAGCAGTACTTC. Protein sequence: CASSQGRTGEEQYF.

There are a few counts of this clone. This sequence joins TRBV7-2 and TRBJ1-6; no firm D call. This CDR3 contains 14 residues. Germline V lookup: CDR1 SGHTA, CDR2 FQGNSA. V dropped 5 bases and J dropped 5 bases, with 10 bases sitting between them. CDR3 in DNA: TGTGCCAGCAGCCGGGATTATCATAATTCACCCCTCCACTTT. This translates into CASSRDYHNSPLHF.

The chain carries TRBV11-2 and TRBJ2-6, with a possible D match to TRBD2 (6 bases). Trimming left V 5 bases short and J 0 bases short, with 11 bases between. The CDR3 contains 16 residues. CDR1 SGHAT and CDR2 FQNNGV come from the germline V gene. The DNA for the CDR3 is TGTGCCAGCAGCCCGGGACTCTTCTCTGGGGCCAACGTCCTGACTTTC. This translates into CASSPGLFSGANVLTF.

This clone has just one count. V is TRBV6-5 and J is TRBJ1-6; 7 bases align to TRBD1. V lost 8 bases to trimming and J lost 7 bases; unmatched junction nucleotides: 11. CDR3 length equals 15 residues. The germline V gene encodes CDR1 MNHEY and CDR2 SVGAGI. The CDR3 DNA reads as TGTGCCAGCCGACCTGACAGGGTGAAAAATTCACCCCTCCACTTT. This codes for CASRPDRVKNSPLHF.

This clone was seen a handful of times. The chain employs TRBV7-9 and TRBJ1-2, with 8 positions matching TRBD1. Germline V gene data show CDR1 as SEHNR and CDR2 as FQNEAQ (reference sequence). This CDR3 is built from 14 residues. V gave up 5 bases and J gave up 7 bases; unmatched junction bases: 9. CDR3 in DNA: TGTGCCAGCAGCGTACGACAGGGGTCCTCTGGCTACACCTTC. It codes for CASSVRQGSSGYTF.

The V and J genes are TRBV5-4 and TRBJ2-1, with 12 bases fitting TRBD2. Germline V CDR1 and CDR2: SGHNT, YYREEE (reference sequence). The CDR3 runs 15 residues. V dropped 3 bases and J dropped 8; count of bases not matched to a gene: 6. The CDR3 loop is CASSWGLAGPDEQFF. Written as DNA, the CDR3 is TGTGCCAGCAGCTGGGGACTAGCGGGCCCGGATGAGCAGTTCTTC. Using reference TRBV5-4 and TRBJ2-1 for the parts outside the CDR3, the full variable domain is ETGVTQSPTHLIKTRGQQVTLRCSSQSGHNTVSWYQQALGQGPQFIFQYYREEENGRGNFPPRFSGLQFPNYSSELNVNALELDDSALYLCASSWGLAGPDEQFFGPGTRLTVL.

In its sample, this clone ranks as large (0.1 to 1%). The chain is built from TRBV5-1 and TRBJ2-1, with D hard to call. The CDR3 spans 18 residues. V gave up 1 base and J gave up 0 bases, with 17 bases separating them. Germline CDR1 is SGHRS and CDR2 is YFSETQ. The CDR3 DNA follows: TGCGCCAGCAGCTTGAGAAGCTCGGTGGATAGCTCCTACAATGAGCAGTTCTTC. Amino acids: CASSLRSSVDSSYNEQFF.

A single count supports this clone. The gene calls are TRBV7-9 and TRBJ1-1, with D hard to call. Germline V gene lookup returns CDR1 SEHNR and CDR2 FQNEAQ (reference sequence). CDR3 length: 15 residues. Trimming removed 2 bases from V and 0 bases from J, with 10 bases in between. The CDR3: CASSLRVGLNTEAFF. Written as DNA, the CDR3 is TGTGCCAGCAGCTTAAGGGTAGGGTTGAACACTGAAGCTTTCTTT.

The chain links TRBV18 to TRBJ2-2; weak D call: TRBD1 (6 bases). CDR1 is KGHSH, CDR2 LQKENI, per germline. The CDR3 spans 14 residues. The V end was cut by 3 bases, the J end by 3 bases, with 8 bases between. The CDR3 is CASSPQGYTGELFF. The CDR3 region has the DNA TGTGCCAGCTCACCTCAGGGGTACACCGGGGAGCTGTTTTTT.

The sample holds a few counts of this clone. The rearrangement joins TRBV7-6 to TRBJ2-7, with 9 bases aligning to TRBD1. The ends lost 4 bases at V and 6 bases at J; junction bases unmatched: 7. CDR3 size: 14 residues. Germline lookup yields CDR1 SGHVS and CDR2 FNYEAQ. As DNA, the CDR3 is TGTGCCAGCAGCTACGGACAGGGGCGAGGCGAGCAGTACTTC. Its protein product is CASSYGQGRGEQYF.

The sample holds a few counts of this clone. J is TRBJ1-5 and V is TRBV7-2, with 8 bases lining up with TRBD1. With 6 bases clipped from V and 7 bases from J, the junction kept 5 bases outside the gene matches. This CDR3 region has 13 residues. Germline lookup yields CDR1 SGHTA and CDR2 FQGNSA. CDR3 in DNA: TGTGCCAGCAGTCAGGGGGCACAGCAGCCCCAGCATTTT. This translates into CASSQGAQQPQHF.

The chain is built from TRBV27 and TRBJ2-3; 8 nucleotides agree with TRBD1. The CDR3 sequence is 17 residues long. Losses at the gene ends were 2 bases for V and 5 bases for J; bases not matched to a gene: 12. In germline, CDR1 is MNHEY, CDR2 SMNVEV (reference sequence). DNA of the CDR3: TGTGCCAGCAGTTTAAGTGGGGGTCAGGGGGCCAGAGATACGCAGTATTTT. Its translation: CASSLSGGQGARDTQYF.

This chain uses TRBV5-1 with TRBJ1-6; 12 bases line up with TRBD1. The CDR3 runs 16 residues. With 3 bases clipped from V and 7 bases from J, the junction kept 5 bases outside the gene matches. CDR1 is SGHRS and CDR2 is YFSETQ in the germline V gene. The CDR3 protein is CASSWGQGAVNSPLHF. DNA of the CDR3: TGCGCCAGCAGCTGGGGACAGGGGGCAGTGAATTCACCCCTCCACTTT.

The V call is TRBV19, the J call TRBJ1-1; possible D gene TRBD1, 5 bases. The V gene lost 5 bases and the J gene lost 6 bases, with 25 bases spanning the gap. The CDR3 sequence is 17 residues long. The V gene's germline CDR1 is LNHDA and CDR2 SQIVND (reference sequence). CDR3 in DNA: TGTGCCAGTAGTTTCTTTATCGGGTTTCCCCGAGGGGCTGAAGCTTTCTTT. Its protein is CASSFFIGFPRGAEAFF.

There are many counts of this clone. In DNA, the CDR3 is TGTGCCAGCAAGGCGGGGACCCAGGGGTTGGCCCAGCATTTT. Its protein product is CASKAGTQGLAQHF. The V and J genes are TRBV2 and TRBJ1-5, with a possible D match to TRBD1 (6 bases). V was cut by 7 bases and J by 11 bases, with 21 bases left in between. Germline CDR1 SNHLY, CDR2 FYNNEI. The CDR3 covers 14 residues. Full variable domain (rest looked up from reference TRBV2 and TRBJ1-5): EPEVTQTPSHQVTQMGQEVILRCVPISNHLYFYWYRQILGQKVEFLVSFYNNEISEKSEIFDDQFSVERPDGSNFTLKIRSTKLEDSAMYFCASKAGTQGLAQHFGDGTRLSIL.

V usage is TRBV6-1 and J usage is TRBJ2-7; TRBD2 is a possible D gene (6 bases). The CDR3 is 13 residues long. V was cut by 4 bases and J by 1 base, with 8 bases left in between. Germline V lookup: CDR1 MNHNS, CDR2 SASEGT. CDR3 nucleotide sequence: TGTGCCAGCAGTGTTAGCGGATCCTACGAGCAGTACTTC. This sequence encodes CASSVSGSYEQYF.